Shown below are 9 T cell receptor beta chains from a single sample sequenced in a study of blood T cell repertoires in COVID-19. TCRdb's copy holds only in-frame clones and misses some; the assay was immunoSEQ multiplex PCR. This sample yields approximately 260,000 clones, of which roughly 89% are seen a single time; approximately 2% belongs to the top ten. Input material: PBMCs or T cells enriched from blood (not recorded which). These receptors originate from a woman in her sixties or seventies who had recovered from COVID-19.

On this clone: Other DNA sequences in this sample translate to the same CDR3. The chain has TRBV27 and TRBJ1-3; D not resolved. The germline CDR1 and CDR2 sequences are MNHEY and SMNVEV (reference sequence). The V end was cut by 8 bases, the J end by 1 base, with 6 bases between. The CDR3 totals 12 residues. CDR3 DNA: TGTGCCAGCCGGAGTTCTGGAAACACCATATATTTT. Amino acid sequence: CASRSSGNTIYF.

This CDR3 is CASSRGGDRSEKLFF. The CDR3 DNA is TGTGCCAGCAGCCGGGGGGGGGACAGAAGCGAAAAACTGTTTTTT. The rearrangement uses TRBV2 and TRBJ1-4, with 7 bases lining up with TRBD1. Germline V gene data show CDR1 as SNHLY and CDR2 as FYNNEI. The CDR3 is made up of 15 amino acids. J lost 8 bases, V lost 6 bases, and 12 bases had no gene match.

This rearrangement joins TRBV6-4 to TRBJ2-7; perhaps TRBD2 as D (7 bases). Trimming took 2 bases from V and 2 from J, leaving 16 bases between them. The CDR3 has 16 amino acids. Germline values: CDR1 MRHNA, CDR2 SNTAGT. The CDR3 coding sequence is TGTGCCAGCAGTGACCCTAGGGGGGGAAGGGCCTACGAGCAGTACTTC. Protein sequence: CASSDPRGGRAYEQYF.

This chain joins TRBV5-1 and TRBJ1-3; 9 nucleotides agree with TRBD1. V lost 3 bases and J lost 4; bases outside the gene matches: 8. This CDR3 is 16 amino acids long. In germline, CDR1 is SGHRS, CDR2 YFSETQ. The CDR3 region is CASSSTGGLAGNTIYF. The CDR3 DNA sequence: TGCGCCAGCAGCTCTACAGGGGGCTTAGCGGGAAACACCATATATTTT. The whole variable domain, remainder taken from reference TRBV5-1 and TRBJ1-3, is KAGVTQTPRYLIKTRGQQVTLSCSPISGHRSVSWYQQTPGQGLQFLFEYFSETQRNKGNFPGRFSGRQFSNSRSEMNVSTLELGDSALYLCASSSTGGLAGNTIYFGEGSWLTVV.

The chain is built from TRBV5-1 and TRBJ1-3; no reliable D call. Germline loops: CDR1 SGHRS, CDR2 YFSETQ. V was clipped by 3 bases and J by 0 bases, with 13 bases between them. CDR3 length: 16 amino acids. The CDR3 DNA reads TGCGCCAGCAGCTCCAGACCGACTCTCTCTGGAAACACCATATATTTT. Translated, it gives CASSSRPTLSGNTIYF.

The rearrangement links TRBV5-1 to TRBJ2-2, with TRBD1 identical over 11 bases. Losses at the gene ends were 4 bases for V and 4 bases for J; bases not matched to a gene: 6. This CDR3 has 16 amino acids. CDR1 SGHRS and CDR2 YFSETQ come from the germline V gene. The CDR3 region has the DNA TGCGCCAGCAGCCAGGCCGGGACAGGGGGCACCGGGGAGCTGTTTTTT. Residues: CASSQAGTGGTGELFF.

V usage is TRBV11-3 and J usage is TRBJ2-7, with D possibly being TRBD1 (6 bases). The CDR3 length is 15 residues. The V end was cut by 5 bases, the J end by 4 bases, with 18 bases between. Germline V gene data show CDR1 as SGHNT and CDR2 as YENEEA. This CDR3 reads CASSPQTGSPYEQYF. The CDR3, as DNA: TGTGCCAGCAGCCCACAGACAGGCTCTCCGTACGAGCAGTACTTC.

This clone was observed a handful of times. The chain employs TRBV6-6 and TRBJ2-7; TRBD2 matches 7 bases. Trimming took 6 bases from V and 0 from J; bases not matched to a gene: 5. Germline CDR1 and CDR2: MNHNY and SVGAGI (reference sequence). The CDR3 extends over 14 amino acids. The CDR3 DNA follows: TGTGCCAGCAGACCAGCGGGGTACTCCTACGAGCAGTACTTC. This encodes CASRPAGYSYEQYF.

CDR3 in DNA: TGTGCCAGCAGCTTAGGGAACAGTTACTCCTACGAGCAGTACTTC. Protein sequence: CASSLGNSYSYEQYF. This sequence joins TRBV7-9 and TRBJ2-7; no firm D call. Germline CDR1 and CDR2: SEHNR and FQNEAQ (reference sequence). Between the trimmed V and J ends, which lost 1 base and 0 bases, there was a span of 10 bases. This CDR3 has 15 amino acids.